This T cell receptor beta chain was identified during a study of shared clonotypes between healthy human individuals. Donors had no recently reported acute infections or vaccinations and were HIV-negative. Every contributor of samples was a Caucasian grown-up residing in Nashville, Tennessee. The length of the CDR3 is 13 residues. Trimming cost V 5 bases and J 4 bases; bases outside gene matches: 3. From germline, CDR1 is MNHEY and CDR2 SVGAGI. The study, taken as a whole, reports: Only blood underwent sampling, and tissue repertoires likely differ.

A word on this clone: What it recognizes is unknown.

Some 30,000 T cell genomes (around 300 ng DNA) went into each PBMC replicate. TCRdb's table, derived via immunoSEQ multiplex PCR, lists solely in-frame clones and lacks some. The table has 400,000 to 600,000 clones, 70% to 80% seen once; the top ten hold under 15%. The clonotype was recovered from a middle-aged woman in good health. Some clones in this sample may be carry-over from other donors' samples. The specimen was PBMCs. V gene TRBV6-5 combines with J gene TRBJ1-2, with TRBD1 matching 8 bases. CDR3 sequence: CASSNQGAYGYTF. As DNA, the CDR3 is TGTGCCAGCAGTAACCAGGGGGCCTATGGCTACACCTTC.